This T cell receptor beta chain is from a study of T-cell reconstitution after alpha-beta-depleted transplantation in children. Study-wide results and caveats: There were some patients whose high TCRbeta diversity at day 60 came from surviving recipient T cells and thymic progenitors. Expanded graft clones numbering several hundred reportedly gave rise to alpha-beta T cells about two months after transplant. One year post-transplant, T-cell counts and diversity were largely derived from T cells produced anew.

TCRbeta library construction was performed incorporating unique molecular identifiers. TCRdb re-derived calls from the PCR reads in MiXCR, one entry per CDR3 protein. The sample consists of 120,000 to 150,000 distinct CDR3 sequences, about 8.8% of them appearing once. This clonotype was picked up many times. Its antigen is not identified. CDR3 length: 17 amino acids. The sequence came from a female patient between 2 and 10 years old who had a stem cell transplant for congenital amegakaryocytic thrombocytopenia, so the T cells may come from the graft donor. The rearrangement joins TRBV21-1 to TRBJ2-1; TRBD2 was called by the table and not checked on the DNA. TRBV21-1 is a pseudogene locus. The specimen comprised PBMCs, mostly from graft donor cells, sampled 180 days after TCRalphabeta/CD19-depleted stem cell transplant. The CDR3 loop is CASSKFVVLVPYNEQFF. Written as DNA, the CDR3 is TGTGCCAGCAGCAAATTTGTGGTTCTAGTACCTTACAATGAGCAGTTCTTC.